These 19 T cell receptor beta chains originate from one sample sequenced in a study of high-grade serous ovarian cancer treatment subgroups (dated by TCRdb to the early 2020s). Tumor samples were obtained before definitive surgery or chemotherapy. Library construction relied on the immunoSEQ multiplex PCR assay. In its TCRdb copy, this immuneACCESS table keeps in-frame sequences only and misses some clones. Where compared with another copy, unresolved V genes explain less than half of these, and the others have no known cause. The sample table lists about 2,500 clones, over 60% of them with a count of one. Jointly, the top ten make up 13% of the sample. The sample taken for sequencing was tumor tissue. The receptors were sampled from a human donor with high-grade serous ovarian cancer.

The sample holds a few counts of this clone. This chain joins TRBV5-4 and TRBJ1-6; TRBD1 matches at 9 bases. The CDR3 spans 17 residues. CDR1 and CDR2 (germline): SGHNT, YYREEE (reference sequence). V lost 4 bases to trimming and J lost 6 bases; unmatched junction nucleotides: 11. This CDR3 is CASSRPGQGGFNSPLHF. CDR3 sequence (DNA): TGTGCCAGCAGCCGGCCGGGACAGGGAGGTTTTAATTCACCCCTCCACTTT.

The chain carries TRBV27 and TRBJ2-5; D not resolved. Germline CDR1 and CDR2: MNHEY and SMNVEV (reference sequence). CDR3 size: 12 residues. Trimming shortened V by 6 bases and J by 5 bases, and 10 bases separated the two germline ends. CDR3 DNA: TGTGCCAGCAGGAGTTTAATGGAGACCCAGTACTTC. Translation gives CASRSLMETQYF.

This clone was seen a few times. The CDR3 DNA reads as TGTGCCAGCAGCGTAGCAACTGGGACTAATGAAAAACTGTTTTTT. Translating gives CASSVATGTNEKLFF. This chain joins TRBV9 and TRBJ1-4; D call uncertain. The length of the CDR3 is 15 residues. With 0 bases removed from V and 2 bases from J, the gap between germline ends came to 8 bases. Germline CDR1 SGDLS, CDR2 YYNGEE.

The chain employs TRBV2 and TRBJ1-5; tentative D call: TRBD1 (5 bases). Germline CDR1 SNHLY, CDR2 FYNNEI. This CDR3 is built from 13 residues. The V end was cut by 7 bases, the J end by 5 bases, with 12 bases between. CDR3 residues: CASTGQIYQPQHF. Here the CDR3 DNA reads TGTGCCAGCACCGGACAAATCTATCAGCCCCAGCATTTT.

The chain combines TRBV28 with TRBJ1-1; D remains unclear. Looked up from germline, CDR1 is MDHEN and CDR2 is SYDVKM. The CDR3 contains 15 residues. V was shortened by 1 base and J by 1 base, with 10 bases between the two germline ends. The DNA of the CDR3 is TGTGCCAGCAGTTTATTTTTCCAGAAGAACACTGAAGCTTTCTTT. The encoded protein is CASSLFFQKNTEAFF. Drawing the rest from reference TRBV28 and TRBJ1-1, the complete variable domain is DVKVTQSSRYLVKRTGEKVFLECVQDMDHENMFWYRQDPGLGLRLIYFSYDVKMKEKGDIPEGYSVSREKKERFSLILESASTNQTSMYLCASSLFFQKNTEAFFGQGTRLTVV.

The V call is TRBV28, the J call TRBJ2-7; tentative D call: TRBD1 (7 bases). Trimming stripped 8 bases from V and 3 bases from J, with 14 bases between. The CDR3 is 13 amino acids. The germline CDR1 and CDR2 sequences are MDHEN and SYDVKM. The DNA for the CDR3 is TGTGCCAGCTGTACAGGGGACTTCTACGAGCAGTACTTC. Translated: CASCTGDFYEQYF.

This chain connects TRBV19 to TRBJ2-2; the match to TRBD1 covers 8 bases. CDR1 LNHDA and CDR2 SQIVND come from the germline V gene (reference sequence). The CDR3 length is 16 residues. V gave up 4 bases and J gave up 5 bases; unmatched junction bases: 9. The DNA for the CDR3 is TGTGCCAGTAGTACACCCCAGGGGGCTTGGACCGGGGAGCTGTTTTTT. It translates to CASSTPQGAWTGELFF.

The rearrangement links TRBV18 to TRBJ1-6; D is perhaps TRBD1 (5 bases). Trimming stripped 0 bases from V and 6 bases from J, with 12 bases between. Germline V lookup: CDR1 KGHSH, CDR2 LQKENI. This CDR3 contains 16 residues. The DNA for the CDR3 is TGTGCCAGCTCACCACCGAGCCGGGGGTCTAATTCACCCCTCCACTTT. It specifies CASSPPSRGSNSPLHF.

This clone was recorded only once. This sequence joins TRBV29-1 and TRBJ1-2; 8 bases are shared with TRBD1. The CDR3 has 12 amino acids. V lost 3 bases and J lost 7; bases outside the gene matches: 4. Germline loops: CDR1 SQVTM, CDR2 ANQGSEA. CDR3 bases: TGCAGCGTTGACAGGGGGCGCGGTGGCTACACCTTC. This encodes CSVDRGRGGYTF.

In its sample, this clone was seen once. The chain couples TRBV2 to TRBJ2-3, with 7 bases lining up with TRBD2. The CDR3 is made up of 14 amino acids. Per germline, CDR1 SNHLY and CDR2 FYNNEI. Unmatched junction bases numbered 10, after V lost 7 bases and J lost 6 bases. The CDR3 DNA reads TGTGCCAGCATCCGGGCGGGAGCTTCCGATACGCAGTATTTT. Translated: CASIRAGASDTQYF.

V gene TRBV9 combines with J gene TRBJ2-1, with 10 nucleotides matching TRBD2. The trim removed 4 bases at V and 7 bases at J, leaving 11 bases unmatched. The germline V gene encodes CDR1 SGDLS and CDR2 YYNGEE. The CDR3 is made up of 16 amino acids. The CDR3 region has the DNA TGTGCCAGCAGCCCAAACCTAGCGGGAGACCCTAATGAGCAGTTCTTC. Translated: CASSPNLAGDPNEQFF. The full variable domain, rest sourced from reference TRBV9 and TRBJ2-1, is DSGVTQTPKHLITATGQRVTLRCSPRSGDLSVYWYQQSLDQGLQFLIQYYNGEERAKGNILERFSAQQFPDLHSELNLSSLELGDSALYFCASSPNLAGDPNEQFFGPGTRLTVL.

The chain couples TRBV5-1 to TRBJ2-5, with 7 nucleotides matching TRBD1. Trimming at V came to 1 base and at J to 9 bases, leaving 21 bases not matched to a gene. Germline CDR1 and CDR2: SGHRS and YFSETQ. The CDR3 is 18 amino acids. DNA for the CDR3: TGCGCCAGCAGCTTGAAGGACCCTTACTTTCCCCCGCAGGGGGCCCAGTACTTC. This gives the protein CASSLKDPYFPPQGAQYF.

The V call is TRBV2, the J call TRBJ2-1; D is possibly TRBD2 (7 bases). This CDR3 is built from 15 residues. Deletions cut 8 bases from V and 8 bases from J, with 22 bases between. Germline loops: CDR1 SNHLY, CDR2 FYNNEI. The CDR3 region is CASGGRGTQRDEQFF. CDR3 in DNA: TGTGCCAGCGGTGGGAGGGGGACACAAAGGGATGAGCAGTTCTTC.

The chain carries TRBV6-1 and TRBJ1-2; D not resolved. The germline gives CDR1 MNHNS, CDR2 SASEGT. Trimming took 3 bases from V and 2 from J, leaving 7 bases between them. The CDR3 is 13 residues long. The CDR3 protein is CASSDPGNYGYTF. In nucleotides, the CDR3 is TGTGCCAGCAGTGATCCAGGAAACTATGGCTACACCTTC.

The CDR3 is CASSLGVHTEAFF. DNA of the CDR3: TGTGCCAGCAGCTTAGGGGTGCACACTGAAGCTTTCTTT. The chain recombines TRBV7-2 with TRBJ1-1; no clear D gene. V shed 1 base and J shed 3 bases, with 6 bases lying between them. The CDR3 length is 13 residues. In germline, CDR1 is SGHTA, CDR2 FQGNSA. Drawing the rest from reference TRBV7-2 and TRBJ1-1, the complete variable domain is GAGVSQSPSNKVTEKGKDVELRCDPISGHTALYWYRQSLGQGLEFLIYFQGNSAPDKSGLPSDRFSAERTGGSVSTLTIQRTQQEDSAVYLCASSLGVHTEAFFGQGTRLTVV.

This rearrangement joins TRBV4-3 to TRBJ2-1; no clear D gene. From germline, CDR1 is LGHNA and CDR2 YSLEER. Trimming left V 0 bases short and J 5 bases short, with 8 bases between. This CDR3 is built from 14 residues. In DNA, the CDR3 is TGCGCCAGCAGCCAAGATTCCAGAGACAATGAGCAGTTCTTC. Translating it yields CASSQDSRDNEQFF.

This clone turned up a few times. The rearrangement links TRBV5-4 to TRBJ2-5; D is perhaps TRBD1 or TRBD2 (7 bases each). Trimming removed 1 base from V and 5 bases from J, with 12 bases in between. Germline-derived CDR1 and CDR2 are SGHNT and YYREEE (reference sequence). The CDR3 length is 14 residues. The chain's CDR3 is CASSLSGGGETQYF. The DNA for the CDR3 is TGTGCCAGCAGCTTGTCAGGGGGAGGGGAGACCCAGTACTTC.

V is TRBV19 and J is TRBJ2-5; D not resolved. The CDR3 runs 15 residues. CDR1 is LNHDA and CDR2 is SQIVND in the germline V gene (reference sequence). V lost 2 bases, J lost 0 bases, and 10 bases lay in between. The CDR3 DNA sequence: TGTGCCAGTAGTATAATGAGGTCAGACCAAGAGACCCAGTACTTC. As protein: CASSIMRSDQETQYF.

The J gene is TRBJ2-7, the V gene TRBV19; the match to TRBD2 covers 10 bases. This CDR3 is built from 15 residues. CDR1 is LNHDA and CDR2 is SQIVND in the germline V gene (reference sequence). Trimming removed 1 base from V and 4 bases from J; junction bases left unmatched: 4. The CDR3 region is CASSIGSGRGYEQYF. For the CDR3, the DNA is TGTGCCAGTAGTATAGGAAGCGGGAGGGGTTACGAGCAGTACTTC.